A single T cell receptor beta chain is shown here with its context. The sample comes from a study of blood T cell repertoires in COVID-19. The overall study: Italy, Spain and the United States were the sources of the convalescent and acute COVID-19 samples. Sources were T cells, B-cell-depleted T cells, or PBMCs; the material itself was cDNA or gDNA.

Per the original methods: Cell counts per sample came from amplifying reference gene primers. Generated by immunoSEQ multiplex PCR, the TCRdb table keeps only in-frame clones and is missing some. D and trimming were read from the DNA, whereas the V and J calls and clone size are those reported in that table. The data contain about 160,000 clones, 70% to 90% of them singletons. The CDR3 is 14 residues long. From germline, CDR1 is PRHDT and CDR2 FYEKMQ (reference sequence). V was clipped by 5 bases and J by 4 bases, with 14 bases between them. The V and J genes are TRBV13 and TRBJ1-2; possibly TRBD1 for D (6 bases). Sequences were obtained from peripheral blood. This receptor was obtained from a man aged 40-49 years with acute or convalescent COVID-19. CDR3 nucleotide sequence: TGTGCCAGCAGCCAGTCACAGGGCGGCTATGGCTACACCTTC. Its protein product is CASSQSQGGYGYTF.